A single sample is the source of the 28 T cell receptor beta chains below, sequenced in a study of blood T cells in healthy people across ages. Combining a sample-barcoded 5' primer with a J-beta primer mix, a second PCR ran for roughly 7 to 12 cycles. MiXCR was run by TCRdb on the 5' RACE reads, yielding one entry per CDR3 protein. Of about 830,000 distinct CDR3 sequences in the sample, 58% were seen once. Specimen: blood. The receptors were sampled from a man between 25 and 39 years old in good health.

There are a few counts of this clonotype. This chain connects TRBV20-1 to TRBJ2-1, with 7 bases identical to TRBD2. The assigned J gene may be wrong: the sequence end matches TRBJ2-7 better. CDR1 is DFQATT and CDR2 is SNEGSKA in the germline V gene (reference sequence). The CDR3 has 11 amino acids. This CDR3 reads CSAVTSNEQYF. DNA for the CDR3: TGCAGTGCCGTGACTAGCAATGAGCAGTACTTC.

V is TRBV12-3 or TRBV12-4 and J is TRBJ2-2; D is perhaps TRBD1 (6 bases). V was pared by 6 bases and J by 3 bases, with 14 bases between. The CDR3 extends over 15 amino acids. The CDR3 loop is CASREDSIYTGELFF. The CDR3 DNA reads as TGTGCCAGCAGGGAGGACAGTATTTACACCGGGGAGCTGTTTTTT.

The rearrangement joins TRBV6-6 to TRBJ2-2; D could derive from TRBD1 or TRBD2 (5 bases each). The germline CDR1 and CDR2 sequences are MNHNY and SVGAGI (reference sequence). The ends were cut back, 7 bases at V and 3 bases at J, with 12 bases in the middle. CDR3 length: 14 residues. This chain's CDR3 is CASKDGADTGELFF. The CDR3, as DNA: TGTGCCAGCAAGGACGGGGCGGACACCGGGGAGCTGTTTTTT.

This CDR3 is CASSVEAGRDEQFF. CDR3 DNA: TGTGCCAGCAGCGTAGAAGCAGGAAGGGATGAGCAGTTCTTC. V usage is TRBV9 and J usage is TRBJ2-1; no clear D. This CDR3 is built from 14 residues. Germline CDR1 is SGDLS and CDR2 is YYNGEE. Trimming cost V 0 bases and J 8 bases, with 12 bases left between them.

This chain joins TRBV5-1 and TRBJ2-5; TRBD2 aligns across 13 bases. The J call is in doubt because the DNA end fits TRBJ2-7 better. The germline V gene encodes CDR1 SGHRS and CDR2 YFSETQ. This CDR3 has 15 residues. The CDR3 protein is CASSTTSGRASEQYF. CDR3 DNA: TGCGCCAGCAGCACAACTAGCGGGAGGGCATCCGAGCAGTACTTC.

The chain carries TRBV6-2 or TRBV6-3 and TRBJ2-5, with D possibly being TRBD2 (5 bases). V was trimmed by 0 bases and J by 0 bases, leaving 14 bases between them. The CDR3 sequence is 17 residues long. Germline assignment: CDR1 MNHEY and CDR2 SVGEGT. The CDR3 spells CASSYSNPGKNQETQYF. The CDR3 DNA reads as TGTGCCAGCAGTTACTCGAACCCGGGAAAGAACCAAGAGACCCAGTACTTC.

This clonotype was detected a few times. The chain couples TRBV29-1 to TRBJ1-1; D ambiguous. The germline V gene encodes CDR1 SQVTM and CDR2 ANQGSEA. V was trimmed by 4 bases and J by 0 bases, leaving 9 bases between them. The CDR3 has 13 residues. The CDR3 nucleotides are TGCAGCGTTGCAGCGACGATGAACACTGAAGCTTTCTTT. As protein: CSVAATMNTEAFF.

V usage is TRBV10-3 and J usage is TRBJ2-1, with D unclear. Trimming left V 0 bases short and J 8 bases short, with 8 bases between. The germline CDR1 and CDR2 sequences are ENHRY and SYGVKD. The CDR3 extends over 13 amino acids. As DNA, the CDR3 is TGTGCCATCAGTGAGTCAGACCGGGATGAGCAGTTCTTC. Translated, it gives CAISESDRDEQFF.

Details on this clonotype: The junction and the germline gene differ at one end; a read error may be behind it. The genes are TRBV7-2 and TRBJ2-1; TRBD2 matches at 11 bases. Germline CDR1 SGHTA, CDR2 FQGNSA. The CDR3 loop spans 14 amino acids. CDR3 nucleotide sequence: TGTGCCAACAGCCTACTAGCGGGGGACAATGAGCAGTTCTTC. This encodes CANSLLAGDNEQFF.

This clonotype was recorded at least ten times. The V call is TRBV27, the J call TRBJ2-5; a weak D match, TRBD1 (6 bases). CDR1 MNHEY and CDR2 SMNVEV come from the germline V gene (reference sequence). Trimming took off 6 bases at V and 11 bases at J, with 19 bases between the two ends. The CDR3 sequence is 13 residues long. CDR3 amino acids: CASRPPGHRWQYF. CDR3 DNA sequence: TGTGCCAGCAGACCGCCGGGACACAGGTGGCAGTACTTC.

The V gene is TRBV12-3 or TRBV12-4, the J gene TRBJ1-1; maybe TRBD1 (6 bases). The ends were cut back, 6 bases at V and 6 bases at J, with 17 bases in the middle. The CDR3 sequence is 14 residues long. The CDR3 DNA is TGTGCCAGCAGCCCCAGGGGCCTCACCTCTGAAGCTTTCTTT. It translates to CASSPRGLTSEAFF.

The chain has TRBV27 and TRBJ1-1, with a possible D match to TRBD1 (6 bases). Trimming took 3 bases from V and 5 from J, leaving 13 bases between them. From germline, CDR1 is MNHEY and CDR2 SMNVEV (reference sequence). The CDR3 covers 14 residues. The CDR3 loop reads CASSFDRSGTEAFF. The CDR3, as DNA: TGTGCCAGCAGTTTTGACAGGAGCGGGACTGAAGCTTTCTTT.

Turning to this clonotype: Mismatch with germline at one junction end may stem from a read error. The chain couples TRBV20-1 to TRBJ1-2; unclear D gene. CDR3 length: 10 amino acids. Germline lookup yields CDR1 DFQATT and CDR2 SNEGSKA (reference sequence). As DNA, the CDR3 is TGCATTGCTTGGGACTATGGCTACACCTTC. Its translation: CIAWDYGYTF.

This chain joins TRBV6-5 and TRBJ1-2; D remains unclear. The germline V gene encodes CDR1 MNHEY and CDR2 SVGAGI. The CDR3 totals 17 residues. Trimming took 2 bases from V and 4 from J, leaving 20 bases between them. CDR3 protein: CASSYGPAARSGYGYTF. CDR3 DNA: TGTGCCAGCAGTTACGGTCCTGCAGCTCGTAGTGGCTATGGCTACACCTTC.

The V and J genes are TRBV6-1 and TRBJ2-6, with a tentative D call TRBD2 (5 bases). V lost 4 bases and J lost 4, with 11 bases in between. The CDR3 is 15 residues long. Germline CDR1 MNHNS, CDR2 SASEGT. The CDR3 bases are TGTGCCAGCAGTGGGTCGAGGGCCGGGGCCAACGTCCTGACTTTC. Residues: CASSGSRAGANVLTF.

The chain has TRBV11-2 and TRBJ2-7, with D hard to call. The assigned J gene may be wrong: the sequence end matches TRBJ2-5 better. The germline V gene has CDR1 SGHAT and CDR2 FQNNGV. The CDR3 sequence is 15 residues long. CDR3 in amino acids: CASSPWARSGETQYF. As DNA, the CDR3 is TGTGCCAGCAGCCCATGGGCTAGGTCAGGCGAGACCCAGTACTTC.

This sequence joins TRBV12-3 or TRBV12-4 and TRBJ2-1; TRBD2 agrees at 11 bases. The ends lost 4 bases at V and 7 bases at J; junction bases unmatched: 9. This CDR3 has 16 amino acids. The CDR3 nucleotides are TGTGCCAGCAGTTGGGGGCATAGCGGGGGGGTTAATGAGCAGTTCTTC. Translated: CASSWGHSGGVNEQFF.

J is TRBJ1-2 and V is TRBV27; D unclear. The V gene's germline CDR1 is MNHEY and CDR2 SMNVEV (reference sequence). Trimming cost V 2 bases and J 4 bases, with 8 bases left between them. This CDR3 has 13 amino acids. Here the CDR3 reads CASSLKPSYGYTF. CDR3 in DNA: TGTGCCAGCAGTTTAAAGCCTTCCTATGGCTACACCTTC.

In regard to this clonotype: The junction shows a germline mismatch at one end, possibly a read error. The J gene is TRBJ2-5, the V gene TRBV15; D call uncertain. Germline V gene data show CDR1 as LNHNV and CDR2 as YYDKDF (reference sequence). The CDR3 consists of 16 residues. The CDR3 DNA sequence: TGTGCCACCAGCAGAGATATTGACCGTACGGCAGAGACCCGGTACTTC. This encodes CATSRDIDRTAETRYF.

Only a few counts were recorded for this clonotype. V usage is TRBV20-1 and J usage is TRBJ1-5; D gene unclear. Germline V CDR1 and CDR2: DFQATT, SNEGSKA (reference sequence). This CDR3 spans 14 amino acids. Trimming took 2 bases from V and 2 from J, leaving 10 bases between them. CDR3 protein: CSARQDGGNQPQHF. For the CDR3, the DNA is TGCAGTGCTAGACAAGACGGAGGCAATCAGCCCCAGCATTTT.

This rearrangement joins TRBV3-1 to TRBJ2-7, with TRBD1 identical over 9 bases. CDR1 and CDR2 (germline): LGHDT, YNNKEL (reference sequence). The CDR3 spans 17 residues. The junction had 10 bases not matched to a gene; V was cut back by 4 bases and J by 0 bases. The CDR3 region is CASSLPTGGPSSYEQYF. DNA for the CDR3: TGTGCCAGCAGCCTCCCCACAGGGGGCCCCTCCTCCTACGAGCAGTACTTC.

The gene calls are TRBV24-1 and TRBJ2-5, with no clear D. The CDR3 runs 14 residues. The V and J ends lost 3 bases and 1 base respectively, with 8 bases between them. Germline-derived CDR1 and CDR2 are KGHDR and SFDVKD. CDR3 loop: CATSDPVPQETQYF. The CDR3 DNA follows: TGTGCCACCAGTGATCCGGTACCCCAAGAGACCCAGTACTTC.

The chain has TRBV7-9 and TRBJ2-7, with D perhaps TRBD1 or TRBD2 (5 bases each). CDR1 and CDR2 from the germline V gene are SEHNR and FQNEAQ (reference sequence). CDR3 length equals 15 residues. The ends were cut back, 5 bases at V and 3 bases at J, with 17 bases in the middle. CDR3 amino acids: CASSPDRTRGYEQYF. The DNA of the CDR3 is TGTGCCAGCAGCCCCGACAGAACTAGAGGCTACGAGCAGTACTTC.

V is TRBV12-3 or TRBV12-4 and J is TRBJ1-2; possibly TRBD1 for D (5 bases). Trimming shortened V by 7 bases and J by 4 bases, and 13 bases separated the two germline ends. The CDR3 is 13 residues long. The CDR3 spells CASTGRQTYGYTF. The CDR3 bases are TGTGCCAGCACGGGGCGACAGACCTATGGCTACACCTTC.

This clonotype appeared a few times. The J gene is TRBJ2-5, the V gene TRBV29-1, with D perhaps TRBD2 (5 bases). V lost 8 bases and J lost 1, with 14 bases in between. Germline values: CDR1 SQVTM, CDR2 ANQGSEA. There are 13 residues in the CDR3. For the CDR3, the DNA is TGCAGCCCTTGGGCTGCGGGCCAAGAGACCCAGTACTTC. This encodes CSPWAAGQETQYF.

V is TRBV14 and J is TRBJ2-1, with unresolved D. The germline CDR1 and CDR2 sequences are SGHDN and FVKESK. V gave up 3 bases and J gave up 8 bases, with 14 bases separating them. The CDR3 length is 14 residues. The DNA of the CDR3 is TGTGCCAGCAGCCAGACCGGGCTACTCGATGAGCAGTTCTTC. It translates to CASSQTGLLDEQFF. Complete variable domain (other parts from reference TRBV14 and TRBJ2-1): EAGVTQFPSHSVIEKGQTVTLRCDPISGHDNLYWYRRVMGKEIKFLLHFVKESKQDESGMPNNRFLAERTGGTYSTLKVQPAELEDSGVYFCASSQTGLLDEQFFGPGTRLTVL.

This clonotype turned up a few times. The chain is built from TRBV7-9 and TRBJ2-1; 8 nucleotides line up with TRBD1. CDR3 length: 16 residues. J gave up 2 bases and V 1 base, and 4 bases lay outside the gene matches. The V gene's germline CDR1 is SEHNR and CDR2 FQNEAQ (reference sequence). The CDR3 DNA is TGTGCCAGCAGCTTAGTGACAGGGGATCCCTACAATGAGCAGTTCTTC. Amino acids: CASSLVTGDPYNEQFF.

This clonotype was seen only a few times. The V gene is TRBV5-1, the J gene TRBJ2-5, with D maybe TRBD1 (5 bases). Trimming stripped 1 base from V and 1 base from J, with 8 bases between. This CDR3 has 14 amino acids. Germline V CDR1 and CDR2: SGHRS, YFSETQ. The chain's CDR3 is CASSLKGAQETQYF. The CDR3 nucleotides read TGCGCCAGCAGCTTGAAAGGGGCCCAAGAGACCCAGTACTTC.